This T cell receptor beta chain was observed in a study of blood T cell repertoires in COVID-19. Background on the study: Acute and convalescent COVID-19 samples came from the United States, Italy and Spain. PBMCs, B-cell-depleted T cells, or T cells were the source of the cDNA or gDNA that made up the material.

Original data processing: It was from reference gene primer amplification that nucleated cell counts were estimated. Clones were sequenced by immunoSEQ multiplex PCR, and TCRdb holds only the in-frame ones, with some missing. The V and J calls and clone size are taken from that table; D and trimming were inferred from the DNA. The table includes around 99,000 clones, about 80% detected once. The sample was peripheral blood. The sequence came from a man aged 70 or older with acute or convalescent COVID-19.

The CDR3 sequence is CASSWTSGGASETQYF. The CDR3 DNA sequence: TGCGCCAGCAGCTGGACTAGCGGGGGGGCCTCAGAGACCCAGTACTTC. The rearrangement links TRBV5-1 to TRBJ2-5; 15 bases are a match to TRBD2. The CDR3 is 16 residues long. Per germline, CDR1 SGHRS and CDR2 YFSETQ. The junction had 4 bases not matched to a gene; V was cut back by 3 bases and J by 4 bases. Drawing the rest from reference TRBV5-1 and TRBJ2-5, the complete variable domain is KAGVTQTPRYLIKTRGQQVTLSCSPISGHRSVSWYQQTPGQGLQFLFEYFSETQRNKGNFPGRFSGRQFSNSRSEMNVSTLELGDSALYLCASSWTSGGASETQYFGPGTRLLVL.